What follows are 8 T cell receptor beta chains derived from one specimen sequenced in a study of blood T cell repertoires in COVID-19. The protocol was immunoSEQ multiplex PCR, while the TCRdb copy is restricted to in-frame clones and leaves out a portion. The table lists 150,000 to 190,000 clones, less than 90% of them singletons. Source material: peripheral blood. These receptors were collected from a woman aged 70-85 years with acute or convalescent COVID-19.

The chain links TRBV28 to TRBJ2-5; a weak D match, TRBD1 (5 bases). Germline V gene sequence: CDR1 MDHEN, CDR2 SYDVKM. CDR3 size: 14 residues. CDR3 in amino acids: CSSSSWGMQETQYF. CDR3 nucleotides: TGTTCCTCCTCAAGTTGGGGCATGCAAGAGACCCAGTACTTC.

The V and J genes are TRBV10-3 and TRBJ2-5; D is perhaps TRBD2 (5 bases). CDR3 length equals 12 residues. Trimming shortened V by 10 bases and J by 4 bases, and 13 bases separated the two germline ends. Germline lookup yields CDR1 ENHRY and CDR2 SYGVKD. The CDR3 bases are TGTGCCAGTTTAGGTGAGGGAGAGACCCAGTACTTC. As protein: CASLGEGETQYF.

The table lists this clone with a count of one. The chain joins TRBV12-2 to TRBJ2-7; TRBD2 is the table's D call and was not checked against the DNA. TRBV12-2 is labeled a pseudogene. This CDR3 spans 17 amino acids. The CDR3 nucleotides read TGTGCAAGTCGCTTAGCCCCCGGGGGGCCGGTTTTTTACGAGCAGTACGTC. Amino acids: CASRLAPGGPVFYEQYV.

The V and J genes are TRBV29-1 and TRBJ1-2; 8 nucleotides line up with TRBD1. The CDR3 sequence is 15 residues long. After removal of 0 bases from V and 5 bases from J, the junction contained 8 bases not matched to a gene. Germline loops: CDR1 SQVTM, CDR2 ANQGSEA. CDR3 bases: TGCAGCGTTGAAGATCCAACAGGGGGTAGATATGGCTACACCTTC. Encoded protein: CSVEDPTGGRYGYTF.

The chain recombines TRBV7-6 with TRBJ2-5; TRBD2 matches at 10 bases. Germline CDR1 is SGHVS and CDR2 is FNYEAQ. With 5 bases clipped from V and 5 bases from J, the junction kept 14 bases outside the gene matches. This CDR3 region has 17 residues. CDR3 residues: CASSQRFSSGGGETQYF. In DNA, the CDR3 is TGTGCCAGCAGCCAACGGTTTTCTAGCGGGGGCGGCGAGACCCAGTACTTC. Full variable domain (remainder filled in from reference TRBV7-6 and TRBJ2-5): GAGVSQSPRYKVTKRGQDVALRCDPISGHVSLYWYRQALGQGPEFLTYFNYEAQQDKSGLPNDRFSAERPEGSISTLTIQRTEQRDSAMYRCASSQRFSSGGGETQYFGPGTRLLVL.

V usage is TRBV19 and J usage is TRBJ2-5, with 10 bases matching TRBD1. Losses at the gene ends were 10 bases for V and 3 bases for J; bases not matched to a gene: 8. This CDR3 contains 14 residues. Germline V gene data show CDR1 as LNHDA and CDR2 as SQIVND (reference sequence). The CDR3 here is CATLDRGRKETQYF. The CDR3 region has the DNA TGTGCCACCCTCGACAGGGGGCGCAAAGAGACCCAGTACTTC.

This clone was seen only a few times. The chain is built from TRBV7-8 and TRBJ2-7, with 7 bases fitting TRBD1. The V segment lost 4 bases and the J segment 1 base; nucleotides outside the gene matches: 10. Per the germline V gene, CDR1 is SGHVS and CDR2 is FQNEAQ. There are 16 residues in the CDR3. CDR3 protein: CASSYPRQGTSYEQYF. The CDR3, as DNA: TGTGCCAGCAGCTACCCACGACAGGGAACATCCTACGAGCAGTACTTC.

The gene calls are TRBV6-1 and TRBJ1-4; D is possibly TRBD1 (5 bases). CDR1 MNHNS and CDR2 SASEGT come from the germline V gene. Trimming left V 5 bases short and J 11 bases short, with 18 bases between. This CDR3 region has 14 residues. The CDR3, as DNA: TGTGCCAGCAGTTTCGATGGGCCTGGGGGGAAACTGTTTTTT. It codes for CASSFDGPGGKLFF.